These T cell receptor beta chains were read from a single sample in a study of cytomegalovirus exposure and HLA in healthy donors. Assay used: immunoSEQ multiplex PCR; TCRdb lists only in-frame clones, some missing. The sample lists 100,000 or so clones, approximately 73% seen once, with over 3.5% in the top ten. The sequenced sample was PBMCs. The receptors were gathered from a woman aged 45 to 65 in good health and CMV-seropositive. Each CDR3 is given with its conserved first and last residue. The D gene is left open where the match is weak. Where a row states a size, it is once, few, many or the class of an expanded clone; other rows omit it.

>TRBV2|once|TRBD1|TRBJ2-1
TGTGCCAGCAGCGCGGGACAGGGGGCCTCCTACAATGAGCAGTTCTTC
CASSAGQGASYNEQFF
>TRBV5-4|.|.|TRBJ1-2
TGTGCCAGCAGCTTGGCTTGGTACATTCATCAGGGTATCAACTATGGCTACACCTTC
CASSLAWYIHQGINYGYTF
>TRBV5-5|few|.|TRBJ1-5
TGTGCCAGCAGCTTGGTCGGCTCCCAGGGTCAGCCCCAGCATTTT
CASSLVGSQGQPQHF
>TRBV19|.|TRBD2|TRBJ2-1
TGTGCCAGTAGTATTGGCGGGAGGGCCTATGAGCAGTTCTTC
CASSIGGRAYEQFF
>TRBV30|.|.|TRBJ2-7
TGTGCCTGGAGTAGGGGTTACGAGCAGTACTTC
CAWSRGYEQYF
>TRBV5-6|.|TRBD2|TRBJ2-7
TGTGCCAGCACCTGGGGACTAGCGGGACCCTCTTACGAGCAGTACTTC
CASTWGLAGPSYEQYF
>TRBV5-1|.|TRBD2|TRBJ2-3
TGCGCCAGCACCCGACTAGCGGGGGCCACAGATACGCAGTATTTT
CASTRLAGATDTQYF
>TRBV7-2|.|TRBD1|TRBJ2-7
TGTGCCAGCAGCATTCCGGGACAGGGGTCGTACGAGCAGTACTTC
CASSIPGQGSYEQYF
>TRBV2|few|.|TRBJ1-5
TGTGCCAGCAGTGAGCGTCTAGACAATCAGCCCCAGCATTTT
CASSERLDNQPQHF
>TRBV18|.|.|TRBJ2-3
TGTGCCAGCTCACTAGGGGCTGGAGGCACAGATACGCAGTATTTT
CASSLGAGGTDTQYF
>TRBV7-9|.|.|TRBJ1-1
TGTGCCAGCAGCTTAGCGAGGGATTCGGCTGAAGCTTTCTTT
CASSLARDSAEAFF
>TRBV5-1|.|TRBD1|TRBJ2-7
TGCGCCAGCAGCCCGCAAAACAGGGGGCTCTACGAGCAGTACTTC
CASSPQNRGLYEQYF
>TRBV6-5|.|TRBD1|TRBJ1-1
TGTGCCAGCAACAGGGGAAACACTGAAGCTTTCTTT
CASNRGNTEAFF
>TRBV9|once|TRBD2|TRBJ2-3
TGTGCCAGCAGCGTAGAAACTAGCGGGGGCGGGGATACGCAGTATTTT
CASSVETSGGGDTQYF
>TRBV2|.|.|TRBJ1-2
TGTGCCAGCAGCGGGACTCGCTATGGCTACACCTTC
CASSGTRYGYTF
>TRBV2|.|.|TRBJ2-4
TGTGCCAGCAGTGTCGGGGATGTTGCCAAAAACATTCAGTACTTC
CASSVGDVAKNIQYF
>TRBV15|.|TRBD2|TRBJ2-7
TGTGCCACCAGCACTACCCGCAGGACTAGCGGGGCCTACTACGAGCAGTACTTC
CATSTTRRTSGAYYEQYF
>TRBV5-3|.|.|TRBJ1-1
TGTGCCAGAAGCTGGTTTGGAACGCAGGGCCAGAACACTGAAGCTTTCTTT
CARSWFGTQGQNTEAFF
>TRBV5-1|once|.|TRBJ2-7
TGCGCCAGCCTAAAGGACTCCGCCTCCTACGAGCAGTACTTC
CASLKDSASYEQYF
>TRBV25-1|.|TRBD2|TRBJ2-7
TGTGCCAGCAGTGGTCGGGACAGGGGGACTAGCGGGAACGACGAGCAGTACTTC
CASSGRDRGTSGNDEQYF
>TRBV9|.|TRBD1|TRBJ2-2
TGTGCCAGCAGCGTGGGACAGGGAAGAACCGGGGAGCTGTTTTTT
CASSVGQGRTGELFF
>TRBV27|.|.|TRBJ1-4
TGTGCCCGGAAGACAGGAGATAATGAAAAACTGTTTTTT
CARKTGDNEKLFF